What follows is one TCR beta chain and its context. Losses at the gene ends were 4 bases for V and 3 bases for J; bases not matched to a gene: 7. This CDR3 is built from 15 residues. CDR1 is SGHAT, CDR2 FQNNGV, per germline. Method: immunoSEQ multiplex PCR; TCRdb's copy keeps in-frame clones and lacks some. The sample carries roughly 170,000 clones, 60% to 80% recorded once. These data originate in a study of blood T cell repertoires in COVID-19. This sequence joins TRBV11-2 and TRBJ2-7, with TRBD1 matching over 9 bases. This receptor was identified in a woman between 65 and 79 years old with acute or convalescent COVID-19. The specimen was peripheral blood. The CDR3 loop reads CASSSQGAHGYEQYF. In nucleotides, the CDR3 is TGTGCCAGCAGCTCACAGGGGGCTCACGGCTACGAGCAGTACTTC.